This T cell receptor (beta chain) was retrieved from a study of identical twins. TCRdb passed the 5' RACE reads through MiXCR, listing each CDR3 protein once. The sample holds 150,000 or so distinct CDR3 sequences; around 3.5% are singletons and the top ten take 8.1%. This clonotype was detected ten times or more. What it binds is not known. Notes on the study in general: Cross-sectional statistics underpinned the conclusions; the same donors were not followed. Out-of-frame beta chain sequences displayed weaker excess sharing between twins. Among out-of-frame alpha sequences shared by twins, low generation probability occurred in excess. Because invariant MAIT and iNKT cells could be present, zero-insertion analyses could be partly confounded.

The V and J ends lost 1 base and 4 bases respectively, with 11 bases between them. CDR3 length: 15 amino acids. Germline V CDR1 and CDR2: LGHNA, YSLEER. The sequenced material came from memory T cells sorted from blood. J is TRBJ2-1 and V is TRBV4-3; maybe TRBD2 (5 bases). This TCR was recovered from a young man in good health. CDR3 amino acids: CASSQVLSGYNEQFF. The CDR3 region has the DNA TGCGCCAGCAGCCAAGTCCTAAGCGGATACAATGAGCAGTTCTTC.